The clone carrying this T cell receptor beta chain has just a few counts. The antigen is undetermined. This sample is drawn from a study of T cells after yellow fever vaccination. V lost 11 bases to trimming and J lost 2 bases, with 16 bases between them. CDR3 size: 13 residues. Germline V gene data show CDR1 as SGHTA and CDR2 as FQGTGA. As TCR cDNA was made by 5'RACE template switching, a universal primer site and UMIs were added. TCRdb fed the 5' RACE reads into MiXCR, producing one record per CDR3 protein. The data hold some 600,000 distinct CDR3 sequences, with about 15% observed a single time. The study, taken as a whole, reports: Clones that expanded after primary vaccination mostly reappeared after the booster (around 96% CD4, about 91% CD8).

The rearrangement uses TRBV7-3 and TRBJ2-7; D remains unclear. The specimen was PBMCs, collected around 5 days after the first yellow fever vaccination. The TCR was taken from a man between 18 and 35 years old who received the YFV17D yellow fever vaccine. The CDR3 bases are TGTGCCCCCCCCGGGTCGGTTACCTACGAGCAGTACTTC. Amino acid sequence: CAPPGSVTYEQYF.